A single count supports the clone carrying this T cell receptor (beta chain). What it recognizes is unknown. The sample comes from a study of tumor-infiltrating lymphocytes in primary liver carcinoma. Study at large: The number of productive TCRbeta reads per sample ranged from roughly 3.65 to 8 million and was similar across tissue types.

V dropped 5 bases and J dropped 6; count of bases not matched to a gene: 7. CDR1 and CDR2 (germline): SGHAT, FQNNGV. This CDR3 contains 14 residues. Constant-region priming of around 490 ng total RNA yielded TCR beta cDNA. Slightly modified ARM-PCR served as the procedure for the TCR beta libraries. These libraries came from three rounds of nested multiplex PCR. Researchers ran the first two PCR rounds for roughly 10 cycles each with TRBV1-TRBV30 forward primers and a C-beta reverse primer. MiXCR, run by TCRdb on the multiplex PCR reads, gives a single entry per CDR3 protein. The sample has 310,000 or so distinct CDR3 sequences, more than 55% seen once. Study-wide findings and caveats: There was no comparison of CD4+ and CD8+ repertoires, as samples were bulk unsorted.

Germline DNA was extracted alongside blood RNA, which was obtained from unsorted whole blood. Sampling before surgery obtained 4 to 5 milliliters of peripheral blood. The chain has TRBV11-2 and TRBJ1-5; 7 bases agree with TRBD1. The source material was peripheral blood. The source is a woman aged 25 to 45 with primary liver carcinoma and hepatitis B virus infection. CDR3 sequence (DNA): TGTGCCAGCAGCAGAACAGGGGACAGTCAGCCCCAGCATTTT. It specifies CASSRTGDSQPQHF.